These 18 T cell receptor beta chains were sequenced from one sample in a study of cytomegalovirus exposure and HLA in healthy donors. Primers included in the PCR were 60 Vbeta and 13 Jbeta primers. Measured with immunoSEQ multiplex PCR; TCRdb has only the in-frame clones, and not every one. The repertoire consists of roughly 130,000 clones, with 74% occurring once and the leading ten covering roughly 6.3%. Sequenced input: PBMCs. The receptors come from a woman in her forties or fifties in good health and CMV-seropositive.

The rearrangement joins TRBV10-3 to TRBJ2-3; D is perhaps TRBD2 (6 bases). Germline V gene data show CDR1 as ENHRY and CDR2 as SYGVKD. Trimming cost V 0 bases and J 6 bases, with 13 bases left between them. This CDR3 is 15 amino acids long. As DNA, the CDR3 is TGTGCCATCAGTGAGTCCCCCCCAGGGACTGATACGCAGTATTTT. As protein: CAISESPPGTDTQYF.

A few counts support this clone. The CDR3 DNA reads as TGCGCCAGCAGCCCGTCCCGGGACAGGTTCACCGGGGAGCTGTTTTTT. It codes for CASSPSRDRFTGELFF. The chain recombines TRBV5-1 with TRBJ2-2; 8 bases match TRBD1. Germline trimming cut 4 bases from V and 4 bases from J; bases unmatched to any gene: 9. The germline CDR1 and CDR2 sequences are SGHRS and YFSETQ. The CDR3 contains 16 residues. Together with reference TRBV5-1 and TRBJ2-2, the CDR3 gives the full variable domain: KAGVTQTPRYLIKTRGQQVTLSCSPISGHRSVSWYQQTPGQGLQFLFEYFSETQRNKGNFPGRFSGRQFSNSRSEMNVSTLELGDSALYLCASSPSRDRFTGELFFGEGSRLTVL.

The rearrangement uses TRBV29-1 and TRBJ1-2; the D gene is possibly TRBD1 (5 bases). V was clipped by 7 bases and J by 7 bases, with 22 bases between them. Germline values: CDR1 SQVTM, CDR2 ANQGSEA. This CDR3 has 14 residues. The CDR3 DNA follows: TGCAGCGCGACTTTCGGCCCTGCCGGGGGTGGCTACACCTTC. Amino acids: CSATFGPAGGGYTF.

The chain carries TRBV7-2 and TRBJ2-1; 9 positions agree with TRBD1. The junction had 8 bases not matched to a gene; V was cut back by 5 bases and J by 6 bases. The CDR3 extends over 15 amino acids. Germline assignment: CDR1 SGHTA and CDR2 FQGNSA. The CDR3 protein is CASSRDRGSVNEQFF. The CDR3 nucleotides read TGTGCCAGCAGCCGTGACAGGGGGAGTGTCAATGAGCAGTTCTTC.

CDR3 sequence (DNA): TGCGCCAGCAGCTTGGCAGACTACACAGATACGCAGTATTTT. The encoded protein is CASSLADYTDTQYF. The rearrangement uses TRBV5-1 and TRBJ2-3; perhaps TRBD2 as D (5 bases). V dropped 0 bases and J dropped 2 bases, with 7 bases sitting between them. The CDR3 consists of 14 residues. Germline V gives CDR1 SGHRS, CDR2 YFSETQ.

The chain is built from TRBV30 and TRBJ1-1, with 7 positions matching TRBD1. CDR1 GTSNPN and CDR2 SVGIG come from the germline V gene (reference sequence). This CDR3 spans 15 amino acids. After removal of 0 bases from V and 4 bases from J, the junction contained 8 bases not matched to a gene. CDR3 loop: CAWSVPPQGVTEAFF. The CDR3 DNA follows: TGTGCCTGGAGTGTACCGCCCCAGGGGGTCACTGAAGCTTTCTTT.

The V call is TRBV29-1, the J call TRBJ2-1; 8 bases map to TRBD2. Losses at the gene ends were 7 bases for V and 4 bases for J; bases not matched to a gene: 6. The CDR3 has 13 amino acids. CDR1 and CDR2 from the germline V gene are SQVTM and ANQGSEA. The CDR3 spells CSAGRGVYNEQFF. As DNA, the CDR3 is TGCAGCGCTGGGCGGGGGGTATACAATGAGCAGTTCTTC.

DNA for the CDR3: TGTGCCAGCAGCTTGAGGGGAACTAGCAAGCTGACCCAGTACTTC. Residues: CASSLRGTSKLTQYF. V usage is TRBV5-4 and J usage is TRBJ2-5, with D possibly TRBD2 on 6 matching bases. CDR3 length equals 15 residues. The germline V and J ends were trimmed by 1 base and 7 bases, with 17 bases remaining between them. The V gene's germline CDR1 is SGHNT and CDR2 YYREEE (reference sequence).

V usage is TRBV7-9 and J usage is TRBJ1-5; D perhaps matches TRBD1 (6 bases). V was pared by 5 bases and J by 0 bases, with 11 bases between. This CDR3 has 15 amino acids. Germline V gives CDR1 SEHNR, CDR2 FQNEAQ (reference sequence). DNA for the CDR3: TGTGCCAGCAGCGAGGACAGTTATAGCAATCAGCCCCAGCATTTT. Translated, it gives CASSEDSYSNQPQHF.

V usage is TRBV18 and J usage is TRBJ2-7, with TRBD1 matching 9 bases. J gave up 5 bases and V 3 bases, and 5 bases lay outside the gene matches. Germline values: CDR1 KGHSH, CDR2 LQKENI. The CDR3 runs to 14 residues. The CDR3 loop reads CASSPIQGADEQYF. CDR3 coding DNA: TGTGCCAGCTCACCGATACAGGGGGCGGACGAGCAGTACTTC.

The chain combines TRBV6-1 with TRBJ1-4, with 9 positions matching TRBD1. Germline V gene lookup returns CDR1 MNHNS and CDR2 SASEGT. The ends lost 6 bases at V and 8 bases at J; junction bases unmatched: 7. This CDR3 spans 14 amino acids. The CDR3 DNA reads as TGTGCCAGCAGCTCGGGACAGGGAAGGGAAAAACTGTTTTTT. Amino acids: CASSSGQGREKLFF.

This clone was seen many times. The chain employs TRBV15 and TRBJ2-5, with 7 positions matching TRBD1. V gave up 1 base and J gave up 4 bases; unmatched junction bases: 6. The length of the CDR3 is 15 residues. Germline lookup yields CDR1 LNHNV and CDR2 YYDKDF (reference sequence). The CDR3 DNA sequence: TGTGCCACCAGCAGAGTTTCGGGACAGCCAGAGACCCAGTACTTC. It translates to CATSRVSGQPETQYF.

Turning to this clone: One junction end does not reproduce the germline sequence, and a read error may be involved. The V gene is TRBV5-6, the J gene TRBJ2-2; 7 nucleotides agree with TRBD1. CDR3 length equals 12 residues. CDR1 is SGHDT and CDR2 is YYEEEE in the germline V gene. The DNA of the CDR3 is TGTGCCAGCAGCTTGGTGCAGGGGGAGCTGCTTTTT. This encodes CASSLVQGELLF.

The gene calls are TRBV12-5 and TRBJ2-7; 10 bases fit TRBD1. Germline lookup yields CDR1 LGHNT and CDR2 FRNRAP. V lost 5 bases to trimming and J lost 5 bases; unmatched junction nucleotides: 3. This CDR3 has 13 amino acids. The CDR3 here is CASGPGTGDEQYF. CDR3 in DNA: TGTGCTAGTGGTCCGGGGACAGGGGACGAGCAGTACTTC. Drawing the rest from reference TRBV12-5 and TRBJ2-7, the complete variable domain is DARVTQTPRHKVTEMGQEVTMRCQPILGHNTVFWYRQTMMQGLELLAYFRNRAPLDDSGMPKDRFSAEMPDATLATLKIQPSEPRDSAVYFCASGPGTGDEQYFGPGTRLTVT.

There are a few counts of this clone. J is TRBJ1-1 and V is TRBV11-2; 9 bases map to TRBD1. The CDR3 runs to 13 residues. V gave up 3 bases and J gave up 8 bases; unmatched junction bases: 4. Germline V lookup: CDR1 SGHAT, CDR2 FQNNGV. CDR3 nucleotide sequence: TGTGCCAGCAGCTTGCGCGGGACAGGGGAAGCTTTCTTT. Translated: CASSLRGTGEAFF.

The rearrangement links TRBV6-6 to TRBJ1-6, with 8 bases matching TRBD1. J gave up 8 bases and V 1 base, and 7 bases lay outside the gene matches. Germline assignment: CDR1 MNHNY and CDR2 SVGAGI (reference sequence). There are 16 residues in the CDR3. In DNA form, the CDR3 reads TGTGCCAGCAGTTACTTCCAACAGGGGGGCTATTCACCCCTCCACTTT. Its protein product is CASSYFQQGGYSPLHF.

The chain recombines TRBV7-2 with TRBJ2-7, with 8 bases aligning to TRBD2. This CDR3 contains 15 residues. Trimming at V came to 5 bases and at J to 5 bases, leaving 11 bases not matched to a gene. The germline CDR1 and CDR2 sequences are SGHTA and FQGNSA. CDR3 nucleotide sequence: TGTGCCAGCAGCCCTACTTCTCCGACTAGCGACGAGCAGTACTTC. It specifies CASSPTSPTSDEQYF.

This clone was counted only a few times. This chain links TRBV5-4 with TRBJ2-4, with 12 nucleotides matching TRBD1. V gave up 1 base and J gave up 0 bases; unmatched junction bases: 5. CDR3 length: 18 residues. CDR1 is SGHNT and CDR2 is YYREEE in the germline V gene (reference sequence). CDR3 coding DNA: TGTGCCAGCAGCTTGTTAGGGACAGGGGGCGCAGCCAAAAACATTCAGTACTTC. Translating gives CASSLLGTGGAAKNIQYF.